This T cell receptor beta chain was sequenced during a study of blood T cell repertoires in COVID-19 (TCRdb year 2020). Describing the broader study: Samples covering the acute and convalescent phases of COVID-19 were provided by collaborators in the United States, Italy and Spain. The material from the prospective study consisted of cDNA or gDNA derived from T cells, B-cell-depleted T cells, or PBMCs. The dataset comprised deeply sampled blood TCRbeta repertoires from subjects exposed to, actively infected with, or recovered from COVID-19. The repertoires were made available in a free public database intended to serve as a resource for research on the immune response to SARS-CoV-2. Samples came from the ongoing ImmuneRACE study (first 160 participants) plus 1,254 subjects from 6 global collaborators. Nearly every sample came with metadata listing a de-identified subject ID, COVID-19 status, age in years and sex. HLA class I and class II types, where available, came from metadata supplied by the sample provider rather than from assay-based typing.

In the prospective study, participants were roughly 18 to 95 years old, resided in approximately 25 geographic areas of the United States, and were enrolled through a virtual design. In the prospective study, participants were assigned to cohorts based on the clinical history participants reported in a screening survey and a study questionnaire. In the prospective study, whole blood, serum and a nasopharyngeal or oropharyngeal swab were collected from each participant by mobile phlebotomists. Over an approximately 2-month period, participants in the prospective study had the option of providing additional blood draws and questionnaires. Prospective study blood samples were shipped either frozen or at room temperature before DNA extraction. The CDR3 has 15 amino acids, counting the end cysteine and phenylalanine. Just the 45-base CDR3 DNA is kept, in frame starting at base 1. Taken from the germline V gene, the CDR1 and CDR2 loops are SGHTA and FQGNSA. V is pruned by 4 bases and J by 5 bases, leaving 5 bases of the junction without a gene match.

The immunoSEQ Assay, a bias-controlled multiplex PCR, was used to amplify TCRbeta CDR3 regions from genomic DNA. The authors processed their data as follows. The number of nucleated cells in each sample was estimated from the amplification of reference gene primers within the assay. Sequence reads were collapsed and filtered to measure the absolute abundance of every unique TCRbeta CDR3 rearrangement. For each sample, productive Simpson clonality was calculated as the square root of Simpson's diversity index over productive rearrangements. The table was pulled from immuneACCESS by TCRdb, which kept in-frame rearrangements only. Such tables lose some clones; where checked, under half of the loss comes from unresolved V genes, and the rest has no known cause. D and trimming come from the DNA, and the V and J calls and clone size come from that table. Counted in this sample were a few hundred thousand clones; about 91% of them appeared once. Together, the top ten hold about 1.2% of the sample.

Results the study describes overall, beyond this receptor: How much clinical and demographic metadata was included differed by source and by participant, and the metadata was provided uncurated.

About this clone: Its recognized antigen is unknown. Base qualities are not recorded, but no much larger clone differs from it by a single base.

The sequence was obtained from a woman aged 40 to 50 with acute COVID-19. Sequencing was carried out using PBMCs or T cells enriched from blood (not recorded which). The chain is made from TRBV7-2 and TRBJ2-5, with 12 bases matching TRBD2. CDR3 reads: CASSSGLAGYETQYF. The base sequence is TGTGCCAGCAGCTCGGGACTAGCGGGCTATGAGACCCAGTACTTC.